This T cell receptor beta chain was identified in a study of blood T cells in healthy people across ages. This CDR3 region has 15 residues. The germline V gene encodes CDR1 MGHRA and CDR2 YSYEKL. Losses at the gene ends were 2 bases for V and 6 bases for J; bases not matched to a gene: 9. In its sample, this clonotype was seen a few times. A second PCR of 7 to 11 cycles used a sample-barcoded 5' primer and a J-beta primer mix. A tag from a template-switch adaptor with 12 random nucleotides marked each cDNA molecule. TCRdb fed the 5' RACE reads into MiXCR, producing one record per CDR3 protein. The profile shows about 1,400,000 distinct CDR3 sequences, 40% to 50% of them singletons.

The TCR sequence derives from a woman younger than 30 in good health. The chain recombines TRBV4-1 with TRBJ2-7, with 8 nucleotides matching TRBD2. The sequencing input was blood. The CDR3 reads CASSQRAGDTGEQYF. CDR3 DNA: TGCGCCAGCAGCCAACGAGCGGGAGATACGGGCGAGCAGTACTTC.